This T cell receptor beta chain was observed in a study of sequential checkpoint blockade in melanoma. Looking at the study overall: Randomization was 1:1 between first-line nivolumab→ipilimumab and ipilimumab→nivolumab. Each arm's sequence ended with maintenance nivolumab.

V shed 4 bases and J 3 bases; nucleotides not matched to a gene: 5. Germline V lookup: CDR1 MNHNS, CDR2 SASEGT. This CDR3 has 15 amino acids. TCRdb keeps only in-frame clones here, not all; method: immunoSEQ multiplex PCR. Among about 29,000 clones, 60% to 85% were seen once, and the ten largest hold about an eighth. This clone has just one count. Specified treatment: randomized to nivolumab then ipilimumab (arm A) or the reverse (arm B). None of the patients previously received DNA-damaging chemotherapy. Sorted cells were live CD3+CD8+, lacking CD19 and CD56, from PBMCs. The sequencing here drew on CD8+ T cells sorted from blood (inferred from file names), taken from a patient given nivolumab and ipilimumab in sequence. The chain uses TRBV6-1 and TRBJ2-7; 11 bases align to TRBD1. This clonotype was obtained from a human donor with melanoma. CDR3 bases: TGTGCCAGCAGTGTGACCGGGACAGGGGGCTACGAGCAGTACTTC. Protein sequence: CASSVTGTGGYEQYF.